These T cell receptor beta chains were read from a single sample in a study of blood T cell repertoires in COVID-19. Measured with immunoSEQ multiplex PCR; TCRdb has only the in-frame clones, and not every one. The table records 17,000 or so clones, 88% of them present only once. Specimen: peripheral blood. Receptor source: a human donor in a cohort sampled during active COVID-19. CDR3s include the opening cysteine and the closing phenylalanine or tryptophan. D genes are given only for firm matches. The size field is filled for only some rows; it gives once, few, many or a size class.

>TRBV10-2|.|.|TRBJ2-1
TGCGCCAGCAGTGAGTCGACGGGGTTGGGCAATGAGCAGTTCTTC
CASSESTGLGNEQFF
>TRBV6-5|.|.|TRBJ2-7
TGTGCCAGCACCGCAGGGGCCTACTACGAGCAGTACTTC
CASTAGAYYEQYF
>TRBV6-5|.|.|TRBJ1-2
TGTGCCAGCAGTTACTCTGGGTCCAACGGGGGCTACACCTTC
CASSYSGSNGGYTF
>TRBV18|.|.|TRBJ2-5
TGTGCCAGCTCACCACCGCTTCAGGGGCAGTACTTC
CASSPPLQGQYF
>TRBV19|.|.|TRBJ1-2
TGTGCCAGTGGGGGGGCGGAGCACCTTTTGAACTATGGCTACACCTTC
CASGGAEHLLNYGYTF
>TRBV4-2|.|.|TRBJ1-2
TGTGCCAGCAGCCAAGATGGCCAGTTATATGGCTACACCTTC
CASSQDGQLYGYTF
>TRBV19|once|TRBD1|TRBJ2-3
TGTGCCAGTAGTGCCCAGGGGGCAGATACGCAGTATTTT
CASSAQGADTQYF
>TRBV11-2|.|.|TRBJ2-3
TGTGCCAGCAGCTTAGATCGCGGGACCGCAGTTTTATCGGATACGCAGTATTTT
CASSLDRGTAVLSDTQYF
>TRBV5-1|.|TRBD1|TRBJ2-7
TGCGCCAGCAGCTGGGCCAAGGGACAGGGAATCTACGAGCAGTACTTC
CASSWAKGQGIYEQYF
>TRBV6-6|.|TRBD2|TRBJ2-7
TGTGCCAGCACCCTCTTTCGGGAGGGGTCCTACGAGCAGTACTTC
CASTLFREGSYEQYF
>TRBV5-6|.|.|TRBJ2-2
TGTGCCAGCAGCTTTATGGGTACAGGAGCGAACACCGGGGAGCTGTTTTTT
CASSFMGTGANTGELFF
>TRBV28|.|.|TRBJ2-7
TGTGCCAGCAGTCGTCGAGGGCCTAGCCCCCACGAGCAGTACTTC
CASSRRGPSPHEQYF
>TRBV19|.|.|TRBJ1-1
TGTGCCAGTAGTACGTCCCGGGACATGGCTGAAGCTTTCTTT
CASSTSRDMAEAFF
>TRBV28|.|TRBD1|TRBJ1-6
TGTGCCAGCACCCTCCCCAGGGGGCCCCTCCACTTT
CASTLPRGPLHF
>TRBV5-1|once|.|TRBJ2-5
TGCGCCAGCAGCTTAGGGGCTAGCCAAGAGACCCAGTACTTC
CASSLGASQETQYF
>TRBV10-3|.|.|TRBJ2-3
TGTGCCATCCGGGACTCCACCCCCCCGGATACGCAGTATTTT
CAIRDSTPPDTQYF
>TRBV18|.|TRBD2|TRBJ2-3
TGTGCCAGCTCACCAAGAAGCGGGGGGATCACAGATACGCAGTATTTT
CASSPRSGGITDTQYF
>TRBV28|.|TRBD2|TRBJ2-7
TGTGCCAGCAGTCCCCCGGGGGGAGCGGGAAGCTACGAGCAGTACTTC
CASSPPGGAGSYEQYF
>TRBV5-1|.|TRBD2|TRBJ2-7
TGCGCCAGCAGCTTGGATAGCGGGATGATCTACGAGCAGTACTTC
CASSLDSGMIYEQYF
>TRBV6-5|.|.|TRBJ2-5
TGTGCCAGCAGTTACTCGGGTTTTGGGGCTGTTGAGACCCAGTACTTC
CASSYSGFGAVETQYF
>TRBV28|.|TRBD2|TRBJ2-1
TGTGCCAGCTGGACTAGCGGGAGTAATGAGCAGTTCTTC
CASWTSGSNEQFF
>TRBV19|.|.|TRBJ1-1
TGTGCCAGTAGTCCGGGACTAACTGAAGCTTTCTTT
CASSPGLTEAFF
>TRBV27|.|TRBD1|TRBJ1-5
TGTGCCAGCAGAATCCAGGGGGCCAACAATCAGCCCCAGCATTTT
CASRIQGANNQPQHF
>TRBV10-1|.|TRBD2|TRBJ2-1
TGCGCCAGCAGTGAGGCGGCTAGCGGGAGAATGACCTACAATGAGCAGTTCTTC
CASSEAASGRMTYNEQFF
>TRBV24-1|.|.|TRBJ2-2
TGTGCCACCAGTGCGGGGACTAACACCGGGGAGCTGTTTTTT
CATSAGTNTGELFF
>TRBV18|.|.|TRBJ2-1
TGTGCCAGCTCACCACTAGCTGGCAATGAGCAGTTCTTC
CASSPLAGNEQFF
>TRBV28|.|.|TRBJ2-7
TGTGCCCACTCTAAAGTTTCCTACGAGCAGTACTTC
CAHSKVSYEQYF
>TRBV6-2/TRBV6-3|.|TRBD2|TRBJ2-7
TGTGCCAGCAGTTACACGCGGGAGCTCCCCGTGCAGTACTTC
CASSYTRELPVQYF
>TRBV5-1|.|TRBD2|TRBJ2-1
TGCGCCAGCAGCTTGGAGGGCCCGGGTAGCGGGACATACAATGAGCAGTTCTTC
CASSLEGPGSGTYNEQFF
>TRBV27|once|.|TRBJ2-3
TGTGCCAGCAGTCAATCACCATGGCCTCGGGAAGATACGCAGTATTTT
CASSQSPWPREDTQYF
>TRBV2|.|TRBD1|TRBJ1-4
TGTGCCAGCAGTCTGAGACAGGGTGGGAATGAAAAACTGTTTTTT
CASSLRQGGNEKLFF
>TRBV6-5|.|TRBD1|TRBJ1-6
TGTGCCAGCAGGGGACAGGGGGTCTCACCCCTCCACTTT
CASRGQGVSPLHF
>TRBV5-1|few|.|TRBJ2-7
TGCGCCAGCAGCGCCCGAAGCGGAGGAAGCTCCTACGAGCAGTACTTC
CASSARSGGSSYEQYF
>TRBV29-1|.|TRBD1|TRBJ2-1
TGCAGCGGTTCCGGGACAGGGAAGAGTGAGCAGTTCTTC
CSGSGTGKSEQFF
>TRBV18|.|.|TRBJ2-2
TGTGCCAGCTCACCACAGGGGGAGAACACCGGGGAGCTGTTTTTT
CASSPQGENTGELFF
>TRBV9|few|.|TRBJ1-5
TGTGCCAGCAGCCCCCGGGGGGGGGCTCAGCCCCAGCATTTT
CASSPRGGAQPQHF
>TRBV6-5|.|TRBD2|TRBJ2-7
TGTGCCAGTGGACTAGCGGGAGTCTACGAGCAGTACTTC
CASGLAGVYEQYF
>TRBV5-1|.|TRBD2|TRBJ2-3
TGCGCCAGCAGCTTTAGCGGGAGGAGGACAGATACGCAGTATTTT
CASSFSGRRTDTQYF
>TRBV6-5|.|.|TRBJ1-5
TGTGCCAGCAGTTACCAACAGAATCAGCCCCAGCATTTT
CASSYQQNQPQHF
>TRBV28|.|.|TRBJ2-1
TGTGCCAGCACTTGGGGCAGGGGCACATACAATGAGCAGTTCTTC
CASTWGRGTYNEQFF
>TRBV9|.|TRBD1|TRBJ1-2
TGTGCCAGCAGCGGGACAGGGGTTGGCTACACCTTC
CASSGTGVGYTF
>TRBV4-2|few|.|TRBJ1-2
TGTGCCAGCAGCCAAGACAGTTACTATGGCTACACCTTC
CASSQDSYYGYTF
>TRBV18|.|TRBD2|TRBJ2-1
TGTGCCAGCTCACCCGGGACTAGTAATTTCCATGAGCAGTTCTTC
CASSPGTSNFHEQFF
>TRBV28|.|TRBD1|TRBJ2-3
TGTGCCAGCAGTCTAGACAGGGGCGCAGATACGCAGTATTTT
CASSLDRGADTQYF